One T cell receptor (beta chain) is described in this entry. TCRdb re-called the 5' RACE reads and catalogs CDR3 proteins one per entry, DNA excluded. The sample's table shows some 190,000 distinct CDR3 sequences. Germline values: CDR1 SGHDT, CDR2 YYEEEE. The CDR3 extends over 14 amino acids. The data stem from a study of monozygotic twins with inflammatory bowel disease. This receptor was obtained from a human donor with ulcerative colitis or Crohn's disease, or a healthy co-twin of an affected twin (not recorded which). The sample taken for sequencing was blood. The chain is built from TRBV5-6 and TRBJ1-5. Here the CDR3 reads CASRPFESNQPQHF.